These 13 T cell receptor beta chains originate from one sample sequenced in a study of control samples from healthy donors and cancer patients. Clones were sequenced by immunoSEQ multiplex PCR, and TCRdb holds only the in-frame ones, with some missing. The sample lists tens of thousands of clones, roughly 84% occurring once. Sample: PBMCs. The receptors here all came from a man between 65 and 85 years old with lung cancer.

This clone came up a few times. The genes are TRBV19 and TRBJ1-6; 12 bases are a match to TRBD1. The CDR3 covers 15 residues. The junction had 4 bases not matched to a gene; V was cut back by 5 bases and J by 8 bases. In germline, CDR1 is LNHDA, CDR2 SQIVND (reference sequence). The DNA for the CDR3 is TGTGCCAGTAGTCCCGGGACAGGGGGCCATTCACCCCTCCACTTT. Encoded protein: CASSPGTGGHSPLHF.

The chain is built from TRBV7-6 and TRBJ1-3; D perhaps matches TRBD1 (5 bases). The CDR3 is 17 amino acids. Germline CDR1 is SGHVS and CDR2 is FNYEAQ. Trimming stripped 0 bases from V and 0 bases from J, with 12 bases between. The CDR3 DNA reads as TGTGCCAGCAGCTTAGCGGCAGGGTCGAGCTCTGGAAACACCATATATTTT. Protein product: CASSLAAGSSSGNTIYF.

The chain combines TRBV24-1 with TRBJ2-3, with D hard to call. Germline CDR1 reads KGHDR; CDR2 reads SFDVKD. CDR3 size: 15 residues. Trimming pared 3 bases from V and 1 base from J, leaving 10 bases between. CDR3 protein: CATSDRHVGTDTQYF. CDR3 sequence (DNA): TGTGCCACCAGTGATCGCCACGTGGGCACAGATACGCAGTATTTT.

The rearrangement joins TRBV10-3 to TRBJ2-3; 8 nucleotides align to TRBD2. With 10 bases clipped from V and 7 bases from J, the junction kept 13 bases outside the gene matches. CDR3 length: 14 amino acids. Germline values: CDR1 ENHRY, CDR2 SYGVKD. CDR3 in amino acids: CASLPAGGAYTQYF. The CDR3 nucleotides are TGTGCCAGCCTACCGGCGGGGGGAGCTTATACGCAGTATTTT.

J is TRBJ1-4 and V is TRBV5-1, with 7 nucleotides matching TRBD1. The CDR3 consists of 16 residues. J lost 0 bases, V lost 4 bases, and 6 bases had no gene match. CDR1 and CDR2 from the germline V gene are SGHRS and YFSETQ. Here the CDR3 reads CASSQGQTTTNEKLFF. Here the CDR3 DNA reads TGCGCCAGCAGCCAGGGACAGACGACAACTAATGAAAAACTGTTTTTT.

The V call is TRBV6-5, the J call TRBJ2-2, with D possibly matching TRBD1 (6 bases). The germline V gene encodes CDR1 MNHEY and CDR2 SVGAGI. The CDR3 consists of 14 residues. V was pared by 6 bases and J by 2 bases, with 10 bases between. CDR3 sequence: CASRTGINTGELFF. The CDR3 nucleotides are TGTGCCAGCAGAACAGGGATAAACACCGGGGAGCTGTTTTTT.

In the case of this clone: The junction and the germline gene differ at one end; a read error may be behind it. This chain joins TRBV5-4 and TRBJ1-1; possible D gene TRBD1, 5 bases. CDR3 length: 15 amino acids. CDR1 is SGHNT, CDR2 YYREEE, per germline (reference sequence). This CDR3 reads CASGLLGWGSTEAFF. The CDR3 DNA sequence: TGTGCCAGCGGCTTGCTGGGGTGGGGCTCCACTGAAGCTTTCTTT.

This rearrangement joins TRBV5-4 to TRBJ2-3; TRBD2 agrees at 9 bases. Germline V gene sequence: CDR1 SGHNT, CDR2 YYREEE (reference sequence). CDR3 length equals 16 residues. V trimming: 4 bases; J trimming: 0 bases; junction bases outside the gene matches: 6. The CDR3 region is CASSPRRGGSTDTQYF. Here the CDR3 DNA reads TGTGCCAGCAGCCCCAGGCGGGGGGGCAGCACAGATACGCAGTATTTT.

The chain employs TRBV3-1 (or the pseudogene TRBV3-2) and TRBJ2-3, with 16 bases fitting TRBD2. Germline CDR1 is LGHDT and CDR2 is YNNKEL (reference sequence). Trimming cost V 2 bases and J 4 bases; bases outside gene matches: 12. The CDR3 is 20 amino acids. DNA for the CDR3: TGTGCCAGCAGCCAAATGGCGGGACTAGCGGGGGGGCTCAAGCCAGATACGCAGTATTTT. Translating gives CASSQMAGLAGGLKPDTQYF.

The rearrangement uses TRBV28 and TRBJ2-7; D may be TRBD1 or TRBD2 (5 bases each). V lost 7 bases to trimming and J lost 0 bases, with 16 bases between them. This CDR3 region has 15 residues. Looked up from germline, CDR1 is MDHEN and CDR2 is SYDVKM. The CDR3 loop is CASTLWDVHSYEQYF. CDR3 in DNA: TGTGCCAGCACCCTATGGGACGTCCACTCCTACGAGCAGTACTTC.

Here the CDR3 DNA reads TGTGCCAGCTCACCATTCGGCAGCTGGAGGGGTGAAGCTTTCTTT. Translating it yields CASSPFGSWRGEAFF. The gene calls are TRBV18 and TRBJ1-1; tentatively, D is TRBD1 (5 bases). V lost 2 bases and J 7 bases, leaving 17 bases between the germline ends. The germline CDR1 and CDR2 sequences are KGHSH and LQKENI. The CDR3 loop spans 15 amino acids.

V gene TRBV29-1 combines with J gene TRBJ1-4; D unclear. The V gene's germline CDR1 is SQVTM and CDR2 ANQGSEA. The CDR3 is 13 residues long. V lost 7 bases to trimming and J lost 7 bases, with 16 bases between them. The CDR3: CSAGGGVGEKLFF. CDR3 nucleotides: TGCAGCGCAGGTGGTGGGGTGGGTGAAAAACTGTTTTTT.

The chain is built from TRBV1 and TRBJ2-1; the table's D call, TRBD2, has no DNA check behind it. TRBV1 corresponds to a pseudogene. The CDR3 totals 14 residues. CDR3 amino acids: CTSSQGCVRGEQFF. CDR3 nucleotide sequence: TGCACCAGCAGCCAAGGCTGTGTGCGGGGCGAGCAGTTCTTC.